The clone carrying this T cell receptor (beta chain) has a count of ten or more. This record comes from a study of spatial heterogeneity in lung cancer. Time point in this sample: sample taken at primary tumor resection. Whole RNA, isolated from tumor, nontumor lung or frozen PBMC, was sequenced without prior sorting. The library protocol tagged each TCR cDNA with a unique molecular identifier. Via MiXCR, TCRdb re-called the 5' RACE reads, giving one row per CDR3 protein. The table has under 75,000 distinct CDR3 sequences, 7.5% to 8.5% seen once. Specimen: PBMCs, collected at surgery. This receptor was taken from a female donor with early-stage non-small cell lung cancer.

CDR3 sequence (DNA): TGCGCCAGCAGCCAAGATAAGGGACAGGGCCAAGAGACCCAGTACTTC. As protein: CASSQDKGQGQETQYF. The chain carries TRBV4-1 and TRBJ2-5, with 9 bases fitting TRBD1. The trim removed 0 bases at V and 1 base at J, leaving 3 bases unmatched. This CDR3 has 16 residues. In germline, CDR1 is MGHRA, CDR2 YSYEKL.